This TCR beta chain emerged from a study of T cells after yellow fever vaccination. V lost 6 bases to trimming and J lost 12 bases; unmatched junction nucleotides: 15. This CDR3 spans 15 amino acids. Looked up from germline, CDR1 is SGHNT and CDR2 is YYREEE (reference sequence). TCRdb independently ran MiXCR on the 5' RACE reads; one entry per CDR3 protein. Of roughly 110,000 distinct CDR3 sequences listed, under 9% are singletons. Sequencing used CD8+ T cells sorted from PBMCs, obtained 45 days after the yellow fever booster vaccination. This sequence originates from a man aged 30 to 39 who received the YFV17D yellow fever vaccine. This chain uses TRBV5-4 with TRBJ2-1; 10 bases line up with TRBD2. The CDR3 region is CASMQTSGEARGQFF. Here the CDR3 DNA reads TGTGCCAGCATGCAAACTAGCGGGGAGGCTAGGGGGCAGTTCTTC.